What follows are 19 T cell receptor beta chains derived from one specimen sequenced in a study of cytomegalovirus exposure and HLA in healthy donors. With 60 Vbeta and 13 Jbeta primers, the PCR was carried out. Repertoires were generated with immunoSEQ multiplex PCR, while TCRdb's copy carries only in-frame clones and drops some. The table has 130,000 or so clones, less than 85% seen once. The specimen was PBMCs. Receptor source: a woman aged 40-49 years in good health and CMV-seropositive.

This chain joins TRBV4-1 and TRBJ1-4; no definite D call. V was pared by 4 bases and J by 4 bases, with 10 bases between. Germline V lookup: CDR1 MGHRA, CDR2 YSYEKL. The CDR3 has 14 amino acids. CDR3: CASSLREGNEKLFF. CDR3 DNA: TGCGCCAGCAGCCTCCGCGAGGGTAATGAAAAACTGTTTTTT.

The CDR3 protein is CSAESQGNGEKLFF. The CDR3 DNA is TGCAGCGCCGAGTCACAGGGGAACGGTGAAAAACTGTTTTTT. The genes are TRBV29-1 and TRBJ1-4, with 7 bases that match TRBD1. This CDR3 has 14 amino acids. CDR1 and CDR2 from the germline V gene are SQVTM and ANQGSEA. With 7 bases clipped from V and 7 bases from J, the junction kept 12 bases outside the gene matches.

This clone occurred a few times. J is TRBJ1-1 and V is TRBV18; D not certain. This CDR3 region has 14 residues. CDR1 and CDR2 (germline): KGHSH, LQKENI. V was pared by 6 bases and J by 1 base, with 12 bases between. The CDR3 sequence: CASSYSQENTEAFF. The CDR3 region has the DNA TGTGCCAGCTCCTACAGCCAGGAGAACACTGAAGCTTTCTTT.

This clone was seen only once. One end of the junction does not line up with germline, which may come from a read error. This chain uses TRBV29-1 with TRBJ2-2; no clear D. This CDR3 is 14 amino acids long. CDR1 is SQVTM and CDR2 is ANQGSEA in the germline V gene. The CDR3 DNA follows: TGCAGCATTGAACGTGGCGGCTTCACCGGGGAGCTGTTTTTT. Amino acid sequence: CSIERGGFTGELFF.

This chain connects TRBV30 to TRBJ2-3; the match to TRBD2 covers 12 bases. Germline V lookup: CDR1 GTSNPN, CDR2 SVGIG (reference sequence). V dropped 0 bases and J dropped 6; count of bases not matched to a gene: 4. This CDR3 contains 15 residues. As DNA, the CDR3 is TGTGCCTGGAGTGTGACTAGCGGGAGTCGGGATACGCAGTATTTT. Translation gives CAWSVTSGSRDTQYF.

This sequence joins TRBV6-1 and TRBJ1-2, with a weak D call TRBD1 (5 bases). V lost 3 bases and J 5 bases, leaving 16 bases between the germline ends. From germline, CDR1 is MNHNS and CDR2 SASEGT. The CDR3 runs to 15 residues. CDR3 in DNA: TGTGCCAGCAGTGACAGGGTTGGTATGTCGTATGGCTACACCTTC. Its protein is CASSDRVGMSYGYTF.

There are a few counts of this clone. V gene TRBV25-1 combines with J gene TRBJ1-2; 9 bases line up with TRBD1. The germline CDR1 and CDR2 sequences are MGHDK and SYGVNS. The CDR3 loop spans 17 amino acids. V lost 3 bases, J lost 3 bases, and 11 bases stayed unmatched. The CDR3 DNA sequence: TGTGCCAGCAGTGACAATGTCCCGGGACAGGGACACTATGGCTACACCTTC. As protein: CASSDNVPGQGHYGYTF.

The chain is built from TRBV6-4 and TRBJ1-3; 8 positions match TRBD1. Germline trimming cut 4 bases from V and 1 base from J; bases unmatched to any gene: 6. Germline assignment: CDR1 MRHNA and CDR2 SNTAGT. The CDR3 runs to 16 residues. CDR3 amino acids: CASSGGQGTSGNTIYF. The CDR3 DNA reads TGTGCCAGCAGTGGAGGACAGGGAACGTCTGGAAACACCATATATTTT.

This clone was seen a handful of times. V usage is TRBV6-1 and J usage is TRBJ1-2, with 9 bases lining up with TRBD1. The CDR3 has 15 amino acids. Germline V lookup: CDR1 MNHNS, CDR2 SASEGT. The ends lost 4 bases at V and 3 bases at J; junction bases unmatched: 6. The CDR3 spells CASSVRDRVYYGYTF. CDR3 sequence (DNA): TGTGCCAGCAGTGTTCGGGACAGGGTGTACTATGGCTACACCTTC.

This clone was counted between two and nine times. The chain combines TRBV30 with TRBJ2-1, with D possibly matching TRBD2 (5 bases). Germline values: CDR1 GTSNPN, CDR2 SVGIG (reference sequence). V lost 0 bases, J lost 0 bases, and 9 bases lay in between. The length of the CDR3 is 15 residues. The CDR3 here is CAWSVQRRSYNEQFF. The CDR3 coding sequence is TGTGCCTGGAGTGTTCAGCGGCGCTCCTACAATGAGCAGTTCTTC.

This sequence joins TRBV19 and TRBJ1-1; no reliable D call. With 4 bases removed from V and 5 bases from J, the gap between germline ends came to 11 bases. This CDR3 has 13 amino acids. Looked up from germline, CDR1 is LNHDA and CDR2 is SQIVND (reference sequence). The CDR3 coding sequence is TGTGCCAGTAGTAAGTATGAGGGAACTGAAGCTTTCTTT. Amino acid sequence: CASSKYEGTEAFF. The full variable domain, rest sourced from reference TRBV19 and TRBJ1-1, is DGGITQSPKYLFRKEGQNVTLSCEQNLNHDAMYWYRQDPGQGLRLIYYSQIVNDFQKGDIAEGYSVSREKKESFPLTVTSAQKNPTAFYLCASSKYEGTEAFFGQGTRLTVV.

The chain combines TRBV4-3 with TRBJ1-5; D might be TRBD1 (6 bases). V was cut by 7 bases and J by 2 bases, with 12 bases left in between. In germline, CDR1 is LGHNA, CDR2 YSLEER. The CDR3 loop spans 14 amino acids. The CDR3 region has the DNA TGCGCCAGCATCGTACAGGGAGGCAATCAGCCCCAGCATTTT. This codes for CASIVQGGNQPQHF.

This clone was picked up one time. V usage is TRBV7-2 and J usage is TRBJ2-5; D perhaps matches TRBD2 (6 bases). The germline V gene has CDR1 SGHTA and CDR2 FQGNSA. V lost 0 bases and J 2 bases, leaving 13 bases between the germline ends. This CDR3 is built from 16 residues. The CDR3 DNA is TGTGCCAGCAGCTTAGCTGCTCTAGCGATTCAAGAGACCCAGTACTTC. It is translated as CASSLAALAIQETQYF.

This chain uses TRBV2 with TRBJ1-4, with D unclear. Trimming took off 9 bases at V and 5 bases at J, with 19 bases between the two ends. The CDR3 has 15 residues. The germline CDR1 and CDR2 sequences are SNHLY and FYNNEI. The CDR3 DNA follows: TGTGCCAGTCGGAGAAGTACGCAGCCGAATGAAAAACTGTTTTTT. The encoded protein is CASRRSTQPNEKLFF.

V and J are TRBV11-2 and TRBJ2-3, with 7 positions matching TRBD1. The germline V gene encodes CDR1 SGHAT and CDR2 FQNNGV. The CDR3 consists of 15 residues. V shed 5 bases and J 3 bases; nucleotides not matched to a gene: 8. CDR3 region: CASSLRTGWTDTQYF. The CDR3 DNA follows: TGTGCCAGCAGCCTCCGGACAGGATGGACAGATACGCAGTATTTT.

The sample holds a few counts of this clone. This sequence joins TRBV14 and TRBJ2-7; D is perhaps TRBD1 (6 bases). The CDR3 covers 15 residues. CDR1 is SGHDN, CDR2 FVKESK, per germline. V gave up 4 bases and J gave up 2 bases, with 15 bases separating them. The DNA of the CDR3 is TGTGCCAGCAGCCTCCGGACAGCCTCGACCTACGAGCAGTACTTC. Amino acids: CASSLRTASTYEQYF.

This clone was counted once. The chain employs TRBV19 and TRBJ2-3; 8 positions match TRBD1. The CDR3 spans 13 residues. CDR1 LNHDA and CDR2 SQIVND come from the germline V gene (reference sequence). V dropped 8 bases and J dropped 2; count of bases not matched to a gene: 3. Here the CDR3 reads CASRTGITDTQYF. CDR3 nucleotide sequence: TGTGCCAGTCGGACAGGGATCACAGATACGCAGTATTTT.

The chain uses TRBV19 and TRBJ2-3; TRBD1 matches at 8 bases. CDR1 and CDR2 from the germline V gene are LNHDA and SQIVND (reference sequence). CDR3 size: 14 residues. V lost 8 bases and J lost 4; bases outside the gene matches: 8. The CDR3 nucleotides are TGTGCCAGTCAGGAACAGGGGGTTTCAGATACGCAGTATTTT. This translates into CASQEQGVSDTQYF.

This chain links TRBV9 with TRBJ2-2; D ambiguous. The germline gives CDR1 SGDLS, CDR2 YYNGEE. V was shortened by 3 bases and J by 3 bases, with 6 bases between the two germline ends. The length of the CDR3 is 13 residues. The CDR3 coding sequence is TGTGCCAGCAGCGGGGCAGACACCGGGGAGCTGTTTTTT. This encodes CASSGADTGELFF.